This entry lists 19 T cell receptor beta chains sequenced from one sample in a study of neurological immune-mediated disorders. The time point: longitudinal time-point 1 (baseline). TCRdb ran MiXCR on the 5' RACE reads and lists one entry per CDR3 protein. Among 67,000 or so distinct CDR3 sequences listed, around 13% were seen once. Sequencing input: PBMCs. These receptors originate from a female donor with HTLV-1-associated myelopathy (HAM/TSP).

This clonotype was seen at least ten times. The chain is built from TRBV6-5 and TRBJ2-5; D might be TRBD1 (6 bases). This CDR3 region has 16 residues. V gave up 0 bases and J gave up 9 bases, with 20 bases separating them. Germline V gives CDR1 MNHEY, CDR2 SVGAGI. The CDR3 sequence is CASSYSRQAAKRAQYF. The CDR3, as DNA: TGTGCCAGCAGTTACTCGAGACAGGCCGCCAAGAGGGCCCAGTACTTC.

The sample holds a few counts of this clonotype. The chain carries TRBV20-1 and TRBJ2-5, with D tentatively TRBD1 (5 bases). The V gene's germline CDR1 is DFQATT and CDR2 SNEGSKA (reference sequence). This CDR3 is built from 15 residues. Trimming stripped 6 bases from V and 0 bases from J, with 17 bases between. The DNA for the CDR3 is TGCAGTGCGAGATCAGAAAAGGGGTACCAAGAGACCCAGTACTTC. Translating it yields CSARSEKGYQETQYF.

There are a few counts of this clonotype. The V call is TRBV5-1, the J call TRBJ2-2, with 12 positions matching TRBD2. J gave up 4 bases and V 1 base, and 11 bases lay outside the gene matches. Germline CDR1 and CDR2: SGHRS and YFSETQ. The CDR3 spans 19 residues. CDR3 sequence (DNA): TGCGCCAGCAGCTTGTTTCCTAGCGGGGGGGCCGTTCTCACCGGGGAGCTGTTTTTT. Its protein is CASSLFPSGGAVLTGELFF.

This clonotype was observed a handful of times. The chain employs TRBV5-1 and TRBJ2-7; 11 nucleotides line up with TRBD1. V dropped 4 bases and J dropped 7; count of bases not matched to a gene: 7. Germline V gene data show CDR1 as SGHRS and CDR2 as YFSETQ. The CDR3 loop spans 14 amino acids. CDR3 DNA sequence: TGCGCCAGCAGCGAGGACAGGGGGCATGGGGAGCAGTACTTC. Translated: CASSEDRGHGEQYF.

About this clonotype itself: A much larger clonotype is one base distant, so this may be a read error. J is TRBJ1-6 and V is TRBV7-9; the D gene is possibly TRBD1 (5 bases). Trimming took 6 bases from V and 5 from J, leaving 11 bases between them. The CDR3 runs to 14 residues. The V gene's germline CDR1 is SEHNR and CDR2 FQNEAQ (reference sequence). CDR3 bases: TGTGCCAGCAGTTCAGACAGTCATAATTCACCCCTCCACTTT. Translating it yields CASSSDSHNSPLHF.

This chain connects TRBV7-2 to TRBJ1-1, with a possible D match to TRBD1 (5 bases). Germline CDR1 is SGHTA and CDR2 is FQGNSA. CDR3 length equals 15 residues. Deletions cut 1 base from V and 1 base from J, with 10 bases between. CDR3 residues: CASSLVRGWNTEAFF. CDR3 DNA sequence: TGTGCCAGCAGCTTAGTACGGGGGTGGAACACTGAAGCTTTCTTT.

Details on this clonotype: One end of the junction varies from germline; a read error may be responsible. The chain uses TRBV12-3 or TRBV12-4 and TRBJ2-1; 7 bases map to TRBD1. The CDR3 length is 14 residues. The chain's CDR3 is CACSSRGLYNEQFF. The DNA for the CDR3 is TGTGCCTGCAGTTCAAGGGGGCTATACAATGAGCAGTTCTTC.

This clonotype has a count of ten or more. The genes are TRBV15 and TRBJ1-2, with D perhaps matching TRBD1 (5 bases). Looked up from germline, CDR1 is LNHNV and CDR2 is YYDKDF (reference sequence). This CDR3 spans 16 amino acids. Trimming shortened V by 0 bases and J by 0 bases, and 11 bases separated the two germline ends. CDR3 DNA sequence: TGTGCCACCAGCAGAGACAGGGTGGTTGCTAACTATGGCTACACCTTC. Translating it yields CATSRDRVVANYGYTF.

This clonotype was detected a few times. The chain links TRBV5-6 to TRBJ2-3; 12 nucleotides line up with TRBD2. The V gene's germline CDR1 is SGHDT and CDR2 YYEEEE. The J segment lost 2 bases and the V segment lost 5 bases, leaving 6 bases of the junction unmatched. CDR3 length equals 16 residues. The CDR3 nucleotides are TGTGCCAGCAGGACTGGACTAGCGGGATACACAGATACGCAGTATTTT. This translates into CASRTGLAGYTDTQYF.

This clonotype has a single count. A much larger clone is a single base away; this may be a read error. The chain has TRBV12-3 or TRBV12-4 and TRBJ2-1, with TRBD2 identical over 10 bases. This CDR3 has 14 residues. For the CDR3, the DNA is TGTGTCAGCTCAAGCGGGGGGGCCGACAATGAGCAGTTCTTC. Protein: CVSSSGGADNEQFF.

The chain has TRBV20-1 and TRBJ1-1; D unclear. Germline V CDR1 and CDR2: DFQATT, SNEGSKA (reference sequence). The CDR3 runs to 11 residues. The DNA for the CDR3 is TGCAGGCCCGAGGTAGGCCCTGAAGCTTTCTTT. This codes for CRPEVGPEAFF.

This clonotype has a count of ten or more. The rearrangement uses TRBV6-5 and TRBJ2-3; D possibly corresponds to TRBD2 (7 bases). CDR1 and CDR2 from the germline V gene are MNHEY and SVGAGI. The V gene lost 0 bases and the J gene lost 2 bases, with 15 bases spanning the gap. The CDR3 contains 17 residues. In nucleotides, the CDR3 is TGTGCCAGCAGTTACTCCCGTCGGGGGGCCAACACAGATACGCAGTATTTT. This gives the protein CASSYSRRGANTDTQYF.

Worth noting for this clonotype: One base away lies a much larger clone, so this may be a sequencing read error. The V gene is TRBV10-3, the J gene TRBJ2-5; tentatively, D is TRBD1 (6 bases). Germline-derived CDR1 and CDR2 are ENHRY and SYGVKD. The CDR3 has 12 residues. The CDR3 sequence: CAISGQKDTQYF. The DNA for the CDR3 is TGTGCCATCAGCGGACAGAAAGATACCCAGTACTTC.

This clonotype has a count of ten or more. This chain uses TRBV11-2 with TRBJ1-1, with 9 bases aligning to TRBD1. There are 14 residues in the CDR3. V lost 5 bases and J lost 0; bases outside the gene matches: 1. The germline V gene encodes CDR1 SGHAT and CDR2 FQNNGV. The CDR3 sequence: CASSHRGLNTEAFF. DNA for the CDR3: TGTGCCAGCAGCCACAGGGGGCTGAACACTGAAGCTTTCTTT.

Many counts were recorded for this clonotype. The rearrangement joins TRBV12-3 or TRBV12-4 to TRBJ1-2; the D gene is possibly TRBD1 (6 bases). With 3 bases removed from V and 8 bases from J, the gap between germline ends came to 19 bases. There are 15 residues in the CDR3. The CDR3 reads CASSFSGQYFEGYTF. CDR3 bases: TGTGCCAGCAGTTTCTCCGGACAGTATTTCGAAGGCTACACCTTC.

This clonotype was seen ten or more times. The chain recombines TRBV4-1 with TRBJ1-6; 9 bases agree with TRBD1. The junction had 6 bases not matched to a gene; V was cut back by 3 bases and J by 0 bases. The germline CDR1 and CDR2 sequences are MGHRA and YSYEKL. This CDR3 is built from 18 residues. For the CDR3, the DNA is TGCGCCAGCAGCCATCGGGACAGGGAGAGCTCCTATAATTCACCCCTCCACTTT. Residues: CASSHRDRESSYNSPLHF.

This clonotype was found many times. The chain combines TRBV5-1 with TRBJ2-5; 9 bases agree with TRBD1. This CDR3 spans 16 amino acids. CDR1 and CDR2 from the germline V gene are SGHRS and YFSETQ. V shed 0 bases, J shed 2 bases, and the junction held 5 bases outside the gene matches. The CDR3 spells CASSLEGTGNQETQYF. The CDR3, as DNA: TGCGCCAGCAGCTTGGAAGGGACAGGGAATCAAGAGACCCAGTACTTC.

This clonotype was detected ten times or more. CDR3 residues: CASNLIQLSTDTQYF. The CDR3 DNA reads as TGCGCCAGCAACTTAATACAGCTAAGCACAGATACGCAGTATTTT. The chain recombines TRBV5-1 with TRBJ2-3; D is unclear. V lost 6 bases and J 0 bases, leaving 14 bases between the germline ends. The CDR3 covers 15 residues. CDR1 SGHRS and CDR2 YFSETQ come from the germline V gene.

This clonotype was seen at least ten times. This sequence joins TRBV7-2 and TRBJ2-1, with TRBD2 matching 7 bases. The ends lost 4 bases at V and 5 bases at J; junction bases unmatched: 8. Germline V lookup: CDR1 SGHTA, CDR2 FQGNSA. This CDR3 region has 15 residues. Written as DNA, the CDR3 is TGTGCCAGCAGCTCCGTCAGCGGGGCGAACAATGAGCAGTTCTTC. It is translated as CASSSVSGANNEQFF.